These 20 T cell receptor beta chains share one sample of origin, sequenced in a study of vaccination effects on CD4 cells after COVID-19. Cultured cells yielded isolated CD4+ T cells after 10 days. Each participant was given two doses of one vaccine (BNT162b2 or mRNA-1273). The antigens of these receptors remain unknown. Method: immunoSEQ multiplex PCR; TCRdb's copy keeps in-frame clones and lacks some. The table records tens of thousands of clones, around 73% of them present only once. The source material was CD4+ T cells from PBMCs cultured without peptide, sampled after COVID-19 vaccination. Receptor source: a human donor who received a COVID-19 vaccine.

The chain employs TRBV4-1 and TRBJ1-4; a weak D match, TRBD1 (5 bases). CDR1 is MGHRA and CDR2 is YSYEKL in the germline V gene. There are 17 residues in the CDR3. V was clipped by 0 bases and J by 4 bases, with 15 bases between them. CDR3: CASSQDLQGAGNEKLFF. In DNA, the CDR3 is TGCGCCAGCAGCCAAGATCTTCAGGGCGCCGGTAATGAAAAACTGTTTTTT.

This rearrangement joins TRBV30 to TRBJ1-5; D is unresolved. V was shortened by 0 bases and J by 0 bases, with 9 bases between the two germline ends. CDR1 is GTSNPN, CDR2 SVGIG, per germline (reference sequence). The CDR3 sequence is 15 residues long. In DNA form, the CDR3 reads TGTGCCTGGAGTGTACCGCAACCTAGCAATCAGCCCCAGCATTTT. Translating gives CAWSVPQPSNQPQHF.

The chain joins TRBV14 to TRBJ2-3, with TRBD1 matching over 9 bases. The trim removed 3 bases at V and 3 bases at J, leaving 4 bases unmatched. Germline-derived CDR1 and CDR2 are SGHDN and FVKESK. The CDR3 contains 15 residues. The CDR3 region has the DNA TGTGCCAGCAGCCAGTGGGGACAGGGTACAGATACGCAGTATTTT. It encodes CASSQWGQGTDTQYF.

The rearrangement links TRBV9 to TRBJ2-2, with D unresolved. Trimming removed 0 bases at V and 6 bases at J, with 15 bases between. The germline gives CDR1 SGDLS, CDR2 YYNGEE. This CDR3 spans 16 amino acids. DNA for the CDR3: TGTGCCAGCAGCGTAGGTGGCCTCTCGCGTCCCGGGGAGCTGTTTTTT. Translating it yields CASSVGGLSRPGELFF.

The V gene is TRBV13, the J gene TRBJ2-1; 9 bases map to TRBD1. Germline-derived CDR1 and CDR2 are PRHDT and FYEKMQ (reference sequence). This CDR3 has 18 residues. V lost 4 bases to trimming and J lost 0 bases; unmatched junction nucleotides: 10. CDR3 amino acids: CASSWVPGQGSSYNEQFF. The CDR3 bases are TGTGCCAGCAGCTGGGTCCCGGGACAGGGTAGCTCCTACAATGAGCAGTTCTTC.

The chain joins TRBV18 to TRBJ1-4; 7 positions match TRBD1. The V gene end was trimmed by 4 bases and the J gene end by 5 bases; junction bases not matched to a gene: 7. Germline CDR1 and CDR2: KGHSH and LQKENI. CDR3 length: 15 residues. The DNA for the CDR3 is TGTGCCAGCTCACTTTGGGACAGCCCCAATGAAAAACTGTTTTTT. Protein product: CASSLWDSPNEKLFF.

V gene TRBV5-1 combines with J gene TRBJ2-3, with 10 nucleotides matching TRBD2. V was pared by 0 bases and J by 4 bases, with 2 bases of the junction left unmatched. Germline assignment: CDR1 SGHRS and CDR2 YFSETQ. This CDR3 is built from 15 residues. The CDR3 loop reads CASSLAGTSADTQYF. The CDR3, as DNA: TGCGCCAGCAGCTTGGCCGGGACTAGCGCAGATACGCAGTATTTT.

Only a few counts were recorded for this clone. This sequence joins TRBV6-5 and TRBJ1-1, with D uncertain. The CDR3 is 10 amino acids. Between the trimmed V and J ends, which lost 5 bases and 5 bases, there was a span of 3 bases. Germline values: CDR1 MNHEY, CDR2 SVGAGI. The CDR3 region is CASSRTEAFF. CDR3 nucleotide sequence: TGTGCCAGCAGTCGTACTGAAGCTTTCTTT.

This clone turned up a few times. The chain employs TRBV2 and TRBJ1-6; 10 bases align to TRBD1. Germline assignment: CDR1 SNHLY and CDR2 FYNNEI. The V and J ends lost 3 bases and 10 bases, in that order; junction bases with no gene match: 6. This CDR3 contains 15 residues. CDR3 DNA sequence: TGTGCCAGCAGTGAGGAGGGGACAGGGGACTCACCCCTCCACTTT. It encodes CASSEEGTGDSPLHF.

The rearrangement uses TRBV18 and TRBJ1-2, with TRBD1 matching 9 bases. Germline-derived CDR1 and CDR2 are KGHSH and LQKENI. The CDR3 has 15 amino acids. The trim removed 2 bases at V and 4 bases at J, leaving 5 bases unmatched. CDR3 nucleotides: TGTGCCAGCTCACCATGGACAGGGGATAGCTATGGCTACACCTTC. Translating gives CASSPWTGDSYGYTF.

A word on this clone: This sample also contains other DNA sequences that code for the same CDR3. The chain recombines TRBV9 with TRBJ2-3; D is perhaps TRBD2 (7 bases). Germline loops: CDR1 SGDLS, CDR2 YYNGEE. The CDR3 consists of 14 residues. V shed 4 bases and J shed 1 base, with 10 bases lying between them. CDR3 residues: CASSPGGGTDTQYF. The CDR3 DNA follows: TGTGCCAGCAGCCCGGGGGGCGGCACAGATACGCAGTATTTT.

The rearrangement joins TRBV9 to TRBJ1-3; D not resolved. Trimming took off 0 bases at V and 0 bases at J, with 7 bases between the two ends. This CDR3 is built from 15 residues. The germline CDR1 and CDR2 sequences are SGDLS and YYNGEE. CDR3 sequence: CASSVDRLSGNTIYF. The CDR3 nucleotides are TGTGCCAGCAGCGTAGATCGGCTCTCTGGAAACACCATATATTTT.

The chain is built from TRBV5-1 and TRBJ1-6, with TRBD1 identical over 10 bases. Trimming removed 7 bases from V and 5 bases from J; junction bases left unmatched: 9. CDR1 is SGHRS and CDR2 is YFSETQ in the germline V gene. The CDR3 loop spans 16 amino acids. As DNA, the CDR3 is TGCGCCAGCCGGTCCGGGACAGGGGAAGATAATTCACCCCTCCACTTT. As protein: CASRSGTGEDNSPLHF.

The V and J genes are TRBV18 and TRBJ2-7; D might be TRBD1 (5 bases). The CDR3 runs to 12 residues. The V gene lost 6 bases and the J gene lost 3 bases, with 9 bases spanning the gap. The germline gives CDR1 KGHSH, CDR2 LQKENI. The CDR3 nucleotides are TGTGCCAGCTCGGATGGACACTACGAGCAGTACGTC. It codes for CASSDGHYEQYV.

This clone was seen a single time. This chain links TRBV29-1 with TRBJ2-5; TRBD1 matches 9 bases. The CDR3 sequence is 12 residues long. Germline CDR1 reads SQVTM; CDR2 reads ANQGSEA. Unmatched junction bases numbered 3, after V lost 7 bases and J lost 3 bases. CDR3 region: CSARTGEETQYF. CDR3 bases: TGCAGCGCACGGACAGGGGAAGAGACCCAGTACTTC.

The CDR3 region has the DNA TGTGCCAGTACCCCTGAGGGGCGTAGCGGGGAGCTGTTTTTT. As protein: CASTPEGRSGELFF. The J gene is TRBJ2-2, the V gene TRBV19; the D call may be TRBD1 or TRBD2 (5 bases each). CDR1 and CDR2 (germline): LNHDA, SQIVND (reference sequence). Trimming left V 7 bases short and J 7 bases short, with 16 bases between. The CDR3 runs to 14 residues.

The chain has TRBV28 and TRBJ1-5, with no clear D. Germline CDR1 reads MDHEN; CDR2 reads SYDVKM. This CDR3 contains 15 residues. Between the trimmed V and J ends, which lost 1 base and 0 bases, there was a span of 7 bases. In nucleotides, the CDR3 is TGTGCCAGCAGTTTATTAGGTTATAGCAATCAGCCCCAGCATTTT. This translates into CASSLLGYSNQPQHF.

The chain couples TRBV24-1 to TRBJ1-5, with TRBD1 identical over 10 bases. J gave up 0 bases and V 3 bases, and 7 bases lay outside the gene matches. Per germline, CDR1 KGHDR and CDR2 SFDVKD. The CDR3 length is 18 residues. For the CDR3, the DNA is TGTGCCACCAGTGATCTGGAGACAGGGGGCTATAGCAATCAGCCCCAGCATTTT. Protein sequence: CATSDLETGGYSNQPQHF.

The count of this clone is one. The genes are TRBV18 and TRBJ1-1; maybe TRBD1 (6 bases). CDR1 and CDR2 from the germline V gene are KGHSH and LQKENI. The V end lost 1 base, the J end lost 6 bases, and 18 bases lay between the germline ends. This CDR3 has 16 residues. The chain's CDR3 is CASSPRIPGVGAEAFF. The CDR3, as DNA: TGTGCCAGCTCACCACGGATTCCAGGGGTGGGCGCTGAAGCTTTCTTT.

This clone has just a few counts. The chain couples TRBV7-9 to TRBJ2-7; D possibly corresponds to TRBD1 (6 bases). The CDR3 consists of 12 residues. V lost 9 bases and J lost 2, with 11 bases in between. CDR1 is SEHNR and CDR2 is FQNEAQ in the germline V gene (reference sequence). The CDR3 loop reads CASSRGPYEQYV. CDR3 sequence (DNA): TGTGCCAGTTCCAGGGGCCCCTACGAGCAGTACGTC.